These T cell receptor beta chains were read from a single sample in a study of T cell responses to AZD1222 COVID-19 vaccine. This table comes from immunoSEQ multiplex PCR, and its TCRdb copy is limited to in-frame clones, with some not included. The data show approximately 150,000 clones, 90% seen once. The sample consisted of peripheral blood, taken 28 days after the second AZD1222 dose. These receptors originate from an adult who received the AZD1222 COVID-19 vaccine. Each CDR3 is given without its conserved first and last residue. The order of the fields is clone size, D gene, J gene, V gene, CDR3 protein. D genes are given only for firm matches. Clone size is not always given. Where it is, it says once, few, many or a class for expanded clones.

abundance: .
d_gene: .
j_gene: TRBJ1-5
v_gene: TRBV2
CDR3aa: ASSGPPASNQPQH

abundance: .
d_gene: .
j_gene: TRBJ2-2
v_gene: TRBV5-1
CDR3aa: ASSLWGTGELF

abundance: few
d_gene: .
j_gene: TRBJ1-6
v_gene: TRBV6-5
CDR3aa: ASTRPNANSPLH

abundance: .
d_gene: TRBD1
j_gene: TRBJ1-5
v_gene: TRBV28
CDR3aa: ASGQGWNQPQH

abundance: .
d_gene: .
j_gene: TRBJ2-1
v_gene: TRBV11-2
CDR3aa: AVHSGYNEQF

abundance: .
d_gene: .
j_gene: TRBJ2-4
v_gene: TRBV19
CDR3aa: ASRGAGELAKNIQY

abundance: .
d_gene: TRBD1
j_gene: TRBJ2-7
v_gene: TRBV5-5
CDR3aa: ASSLPGQGYYEQY

abundance: .
d_gene: TRBD1
j_gene: TRBJ2-7
v_gene: TRBV3-1/TRBV3-2
CDR3aa: ASSIRDRAHEQY

abundance: once
d_gene: TRBD1
j_gene: TRBJ1-6
v_gene: TRBV5-6
CDR3aa: ASSHPGQLGSPLH

abundance: .
d_gene: .
j_gene: TRBJ1-4
v_gene: TRBV11-2
CDR3aa: ASSRGGSRNEKLF

abundance: .
d_gene: .
j_gene: TRBJ2-3
v_gene: TRBV7-2
CDR3aa: ASSPSAVSTDTQY

abundance: .
d_gene: TRBD1
j_gene: TRBJ1-2
v_gene: TRBV7-3
CDR3aa: ASSEDRGGYGYT

abundance: .
d_gene: TRBD2
j_gene: TRBJ2-5
v_gene: TRBV6-1
CDR3aa: ASSEAPGGSKKTQY

abundance: .
d_gene: TRBD2
j_gene: TRBJ2-2
v_gene: TRBV7-9
CDR3aa: ASSSRGRGGAAGELF

abundance: .
d_gene: TRBD2
j_gene: TRBJ2-3
v_gene: TRBV24-1
CDR3aa: ATRGGTSGVLDTQY

abundance: .
d_gene: .
j_gene: TRBJ2-7
v_gene: TRBV6-4
CDR3aa: ASSEGSHAAYEQY

abundance: .
d_gene: .
j_gene: TRBJ1-2
v_gene: TRBV28
CDR3aa: ASFPGRAFYGYT

abundance: .
d_gene: .
j_gene: TRBJ2-7
v_gene: TRBV28
CDR3aa: ASSSSSYEQY

abundance: .
d_gene: .
j_gene: TRBJ1-4
v_gene: TRBV27
CDR3aa: ASSLSINREKLF

abundance: .
d_gene: .
j_gene: TRBJ1-4
v_gene: TRBV30
CDR3aa: ASNYVGEKLF